Each of the 12 T cell receptor beta chains below was sequenced from the same sample in a study of blood T cell repertoires in COVID-19. The table came from immunoSEQ multiplex PCR; TCRdb's copy has only in-frame clones and leaves some out. Found here are approximately 68,000 clones, more than 70% of them singletons; the top ten hold around 2.8%. Sequenced material: peripheral blood. These receptor sequences come from a man between 70 and 80 years old with active or convalescent COVID-19.

This clone has only a few counts. The V gene is TRBV6-5, the J gene TRBJ1-5; D not resolved. The CDR3 has 14 amino acids. The germline V and J ends were trimmed by 5 bases and 2 bases, with 10 bases remaining between them. Germline lookup yields CDR1 MNHEY and CDR2 SVGAGI. The CDR3 nucleotides read TGTGCCAGCAGTCCGCGACATCGCAATCAGCCCCAGCATTTT. Its translation is CASSPRHRNQPQHF.

The chain employs TRBV6-5 and TRBJ1-1; D might be TRBD1 (6 bases). V was trimmed by 9 bases and J by 6 bases, leaving 17 bases between them. The CDR3 extends over 13 amino acids. In germline, CDR1 is MNHEY, CDR2 SVGAGI. Written as DNA, the CDR3 is TGTGCCAGTAACAGGGATGTCTTAGCTGAAGCTTTCTTT. Its protein is CASNRDVLAEAFF.

This sequence joins TRBV5-6 and TRBJ1-4; 9 bases match TRBD1. V shed 4 bases, J shed 6 bases, and the junction held 10 bases outside the gene matches. The CDR3 totals 16 residues. From germline, CDR1 is SGHDT and CDR2 YYEEEE. In DNA, the CDR3 is TGTGCCAGCAGCCTGGGGGACAGGGTCTCGCATGAAAAACTGTTTTTT. Translated, it gives CASSLGDRVSHEKLFF.

The chain has TRBV5-5 and TRBJ1-2; unclear D gene. Trimming pared 0 bases from V and 1 base from J, leaving 10 bases between. The CDR3 extends over 15 amino acids. Germline V gene lookup returns CDR1 SGHKS and CDR2 YYEKEE (reference sequence). The CDR3 sequence: CASSLAGGLNYGYTF. The DNA for the CDR3 is TGTGCCAGCAGCTTGGCGGGAGGGCTTAACTATGGCTACACCTTC.

This chain connects TRBV24-1 to TRBJ2-5; 7 positions agree with TRBD1. This CDR3 is built from 17 residues. CDR1 KGHDR and CDR2 SFDVKD come from the germline V gene. V shed 3 bases, J shed 0 bases, and the junction held 9 bases outside the gene matches. CDR3 loop: CATSDPPPGQNQETQYF. The CDR3 DNA sequence: TGTGCCACCAGTGATCCCCCGCCGGGACAGAACCAAGAGACCCAGTACTTC.

V usage is TRBV5-1 and J usage is TRBJ2-3; 8 bases are shared with TRBD2. This CDR3 has 15 residues. Trimming at V came to 4 bases and at J to 6 bases, leaving 10 bases not matched to a gene. Germline CDR1 and CDR2: SGHRS and YFSETQ. The CDR3 spells CASSILGTRVDTQYF. The CDR3 DNA follows: TGCGCCAGCAGCATCCTTGGGACTAGGGTTGATACGCAGTATTTT. Supplemented by reference TRBV5-1 and TRBJ2-3, the full variable domain reads KAGVTQTPRYLIKTRGQQVTLSCSPISGHRSVSWYQQTPGQGLQFLFEYFSETQRNKGNFPGRFSGRQFSNSRSEMNVSTLELGDSALYLCASSILGTRVDTQYFGPGTRLTVL.

The gene calls are TRBV16 and TRBJ2-2, with TRBD2 matching over 7 bases. V lost 2 bases, J lost 1 base, and 1 base stayed unmatched. The CDR3 runs to 15 residues. The germline V gene has CDR1 KGHSY and CDR2 FQNENV. In nucleotides, the CDR3 is TGTGCCAGCAGCCAAGGCGGGGGGAACACCGGGGAGCTGTTTTTT. Amino acids: CASSQGGGNTGELFF.

The V and J genes are TRBV28 and TRBJ1-2, with TRBD1 identical over 7 bases. CDR1 is MDHEN and CDR2 is SYDVKM in the germline V gene. The CDR3 totals 15 residues. J gave up 8 bases and V 6 bases, and 15 bases lay outside the gene matches. CDR3 nucleotide sequence: TGTGCCAGCAGGTTTGCAACGGGACAGTCTCACGGCTACACCTTC. Its translation is CASRFATGQSHGYTF.

In its sample, this clone was seen once. J is TRBJ2-7 and V is TRBV5-4, with 10 bases lining up with TRBD1. Germline values: CDR1 SGHNT, CDR2 YYREEE (reference sequence). The CDR3 runs 13 residues. V lost 3 bases and J lost 7; bases outside the gene matches: 4. The CDR3 DNA sequence: TGTGCCAGCAGCTCCGACAGGGGGCAGGAGCAGTACTTC. It yields the protein CASSSDRGQEQYF.

This rearrangement joins TRBV10-1 to TRBJ1-3; no reliable D call. Germline CDR1 is WNHNN and CDR2 is SYGVQD (reference sequence). V was cut by 0 bases and J by 7 bases, with 7 bases left in between. This CDR3 comprises 13 residues. DNA for the CDR3: TGCGCCAGCAGTGAGTCGAGCTTGAACACCATATATTTT. Its translation is CASSESSLNTIYF.

The V gene is TRBV19, the J gene TRBJ1-2; 10 positions match TRBD1. The CDR3 extends over 15 amino acids. V was pared by 3 bases and J by 3 bases, with 4 bases of the junction left unmatched. Germline-derived CDR1 and CDR2 are LNHDA and SQIVND (reference sequence). The CDR3 DNA follows: TGTGCCAGTAGTATGGGGACAGGGGCTCACTATGGCTACACCTTC. Its protein product is CASSMGTGAHYGYTF.

The gene calls are TRBV28 and TRBJ1-2; 7 nucleotides line up with TRBD1. Germline CDR1 is MDHEN and CDR2 is SYDVKM. V trimming: 6 bases; J trimming: 4 bases; junction bases outside the gene matches: 2. The CDR3 runs 12 residues. CDR3 nucleotide sequence: TGTGCCAGCAGGACAGGGATCTATGGCTACACCTTC. Amino acids: CASRTGIYGYTF.